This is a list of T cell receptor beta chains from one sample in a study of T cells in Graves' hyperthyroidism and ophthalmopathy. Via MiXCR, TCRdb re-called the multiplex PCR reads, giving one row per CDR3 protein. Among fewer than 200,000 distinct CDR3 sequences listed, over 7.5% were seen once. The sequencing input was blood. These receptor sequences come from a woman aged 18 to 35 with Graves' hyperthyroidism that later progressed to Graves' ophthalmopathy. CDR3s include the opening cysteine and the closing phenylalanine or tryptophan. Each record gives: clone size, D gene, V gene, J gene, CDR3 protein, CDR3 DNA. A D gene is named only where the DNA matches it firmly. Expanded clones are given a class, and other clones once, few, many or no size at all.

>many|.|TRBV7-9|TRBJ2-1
CASSYYDNEQFF
TGTGCCAGCAGCTACTACGACAATGAGCAGTTCTTC
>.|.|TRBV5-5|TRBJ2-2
CASSRVFAGELFF
TGTGCCAGCAGCCGGGTGTTTGCCGGGGAGCTGTTTTTT
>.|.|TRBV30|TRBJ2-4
CAWSRGWAGKNIQYF
TGTGCCTGGAGCCGCGGGTGGGCAGGCAAAAACATTCAGTACTTC
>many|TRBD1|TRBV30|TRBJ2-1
CAWRIYGQGYNEQFF
TGTGCCTGGAGGATCTACGGACAGGGCTACAATGAGCAGTTCTTC
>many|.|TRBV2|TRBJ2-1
CASKSEERSYNEQFF
TGTGCCAGCAAGTCCGAGGAGCGGTCCTACAATGAGCAGTTCTTC
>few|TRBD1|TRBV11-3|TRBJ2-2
CASSLTIGQGIRANTGELFF
TGTGCCAGCAGCCTCACGATTGGACAGGGTATAAGGGCGAACACCGGGGAGCTGTTTTTT
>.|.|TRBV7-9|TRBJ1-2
CASSSVGGTLRGYTF
TGTGCCAGCAGCTCAGTGGGGGGGACCCTTCGGGGCTACACCTTC
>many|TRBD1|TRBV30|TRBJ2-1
CAWSRDRERNEQFF
TGTGCCTGGAGCCGGGACAGGGAGAGGAATGAGCAGTTCTTC
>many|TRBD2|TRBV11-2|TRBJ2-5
CASSPGLAGGYAQETQYF
TGTGCCAGCAGCCCCGGACTAGCGGGGGGTTACGCCCAAGAGACCCAGTACTTC
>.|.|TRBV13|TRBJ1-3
CASSSGARVSGNTIYF
TGTGCCAGCAGCTCCGGGGCTCGCGTATCTGGAAACACCATATATTTT
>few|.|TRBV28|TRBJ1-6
CASSLKLYNSPLHF
TGTGCCAGCAGTTTAAAGCTCTATAATTCACCCCTCCACTTT
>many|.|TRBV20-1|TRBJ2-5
CSARGTGEGETQYF
TGCAGTGCTAGAGGAACAGGGGAGGGTGAGACCCAGTACTTC
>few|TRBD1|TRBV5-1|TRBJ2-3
CASSIQGASTDTQYF
TGCGCCAGCAGCATACAGGGGGCGAGCACAGATACGCAGTATTTT
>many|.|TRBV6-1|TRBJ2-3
CASSEGQPDTQYF
TGTGCCAGCAGTGAAGGACAGCCAGATACGCAGTATTTT
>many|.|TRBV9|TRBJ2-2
CASSGFPRKKTGELFF
TGTGCCAGCAGCGGTTTCCCCCGGAAGAAAACCGGGGAGCTGTTTTTT
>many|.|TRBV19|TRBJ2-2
CASNTYTGELFF
TGTGCCAGTAACACCTACACCGGGGAGCTGTTTTTT
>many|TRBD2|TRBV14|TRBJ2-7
CASSHSGGLYEQYF
TGTGCCAGCAGCCATAGCGGGGGCCTCTACGAGCAGTACTTC
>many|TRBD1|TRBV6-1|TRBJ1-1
CASSGGQGNTEAFF
TGTGCCAGCAGTGGGGGACAGGGGAACACTGAAGCTTTCTTT
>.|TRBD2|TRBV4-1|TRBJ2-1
CASSPMIAGGMDEQFF
TGCGCCAGCAGCCCGATGATAGCGGGAGGAATGGATGAGCAGTTCTTC
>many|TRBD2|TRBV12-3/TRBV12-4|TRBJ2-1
CASSFLAGPYNEQFF
TGTGCCAGCAGTTTCCTAGCGGGGCCGTACAATGAGCAGTTCTTC
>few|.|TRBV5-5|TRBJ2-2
CASSLGRGNTGELFF
TGTGCCAGCAGCTTGGGGCGGGGGAACACCGGGGAGCTGTTTTTT
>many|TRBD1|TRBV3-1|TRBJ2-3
CASSQDRDRIQYF
TGTGCCAGCAGCCAAGACCGGGACAGGATTCAGTATTTT
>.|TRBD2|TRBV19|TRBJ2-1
CASTHSGSYNEQFF
TGTGCCAGTACCCATAGCGGGTCCTACAATGAGCAGTTCTTC
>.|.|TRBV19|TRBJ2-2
CASSIMVFNTGELFF
TGTGCCAGTAGTATAATGGTGTTCAACACCGGGGAGCTGTTTTTT
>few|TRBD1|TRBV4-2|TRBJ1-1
CASSQEGTGGVTEAFF
TGTGCCAGCAGCCAAGAGGGGACAGGGGGCGTGACTGAAGCTTTCTTT
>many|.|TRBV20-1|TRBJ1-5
CSAGVQGGGQPQHF
TGCAGTGCTGGAGTACAGGGTGGCGGTCAGCCCCAGCATTTT
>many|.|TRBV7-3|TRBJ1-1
CASSLMRLNTEAFF
TGTGCCAGCAGCTTAATGCGCCTGAACACTGAAGCTTTCTTT
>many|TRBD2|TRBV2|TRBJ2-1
CASLAGNYNEQFF
TGTGCCAGCCTAGCGGGAAACTACAATGAGCAGTTCTTC
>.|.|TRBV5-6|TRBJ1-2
CASSQRQTHNYGYTF
TGTGCCAGCAGCCAGCGACAGACGCACAACTATGGCTACACCTTC
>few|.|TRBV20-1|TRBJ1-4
CSASWGFEKLFF
TGCAGTGCTAGTTGGGGGTTTGAAAAACTGTTTTTT
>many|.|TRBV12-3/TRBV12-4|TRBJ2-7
CASRAGPQDEQYF
TGTGCCAGCCGAGCGGGCCCGCAGGACGAGCAGTACTTC
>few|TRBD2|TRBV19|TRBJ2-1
CASSIAGVTYNEQFF
TGTGCCAGTAGTATCGCGGGGGTTACCTACAATGAGCAGTTCTTC
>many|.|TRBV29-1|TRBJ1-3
CSVERSRAEGNTIYF
TGCAGCGTTGAAAGGTCCAGGGCCGAGGGAAACACCATATATTTT
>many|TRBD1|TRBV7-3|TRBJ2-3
CASSTPGQTTDTQYF
TGTGCCAGCAGCACCCCGGGACAGACCACAGATACGCAGTATTTT
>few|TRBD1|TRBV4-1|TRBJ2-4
CASSHRQGEGKNIQYF
TGCGCCAGCAGCCACCGACAGGGGGAAGGCAAAAACATTCAGTACTTC
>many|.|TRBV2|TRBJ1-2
CASSPKENYGYTF
TGTGCCAGCTCCCCCAAGGAAAACTATGGCTACACCTTC
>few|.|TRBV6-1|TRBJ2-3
CASSLGGPKLDTQYF
TGTGCCAGCAGTCTTGGGGGTCCCAAGCTAGATACGCAGTATTTT
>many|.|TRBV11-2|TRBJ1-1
CASSLDSWGNTEAFF
TGTGCCAGCAGCTTAGATTCGTGGGGGAACACTGAAGCTTTCTTT
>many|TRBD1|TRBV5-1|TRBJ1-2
CASSFRDSTGGYTF
TGCGCCAGCAGCTTCCGGGACAGCACGGGTGGCTACACCTTC
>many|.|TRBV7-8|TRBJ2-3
CASSARLASADTQYF
TGTGCCAGCAGCGCCCGACTCGCTTCGGCAGATACGCAGTATTTT
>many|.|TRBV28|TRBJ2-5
CASSRTKHRETQYF
TGTGCCAGCAGTAGGACAAAACATAGGGAGACCCAGTACTTC
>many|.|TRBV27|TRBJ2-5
CASRRLDKEETQYF
TGTGCCAGCAGAAGATTAGATAAAGAAGAGACCCAGTACTTC
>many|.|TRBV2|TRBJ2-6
CASSEYSQGHSGANVLTF
TGTGCCAGCAGTGAATATAGTCAGGGCCACTCTGGGGCCAACGTCCTGACTTTC
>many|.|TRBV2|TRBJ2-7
CASRRRSSSYEQYF
TGTGCCAGCAGGCGAAGGTCGAGCTCCTACGAGCAGTACTTC
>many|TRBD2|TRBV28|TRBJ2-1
CASSPWRGGPYNEQFF
TGTGCCAGCAGTCCTTGGCGGGGGGGCCCCTACAATGAGCAGTTCTTC
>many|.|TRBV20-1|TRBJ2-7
CSAGHLEPYF
TGCAGTGCTGGCCACTTGGAGCCGTACTTC
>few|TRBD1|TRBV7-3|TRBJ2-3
CASSLRDRGTNTQYF
TGTGCCAGCAGCCTCCGGGACAGGGGGACCAATACGCAGTATTTT
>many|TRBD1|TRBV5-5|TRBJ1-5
CASSWTGGDGQPQHF
TGTGCCAGCAGCTGGACAGGGGGCGACGGGCAGCCCCAGCATTTT
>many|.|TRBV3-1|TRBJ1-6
CASSQVGARGSPLHF
TGTGCCAGCAGCCAAGTGGGCGCTCGGGGTTCACCCCTCCACTTT
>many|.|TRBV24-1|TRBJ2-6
CATSDGAGANVLTF
TGTGCCACCAGTGACGGGGCCGGGGCCAACGTCCTGACTTTC
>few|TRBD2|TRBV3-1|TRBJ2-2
CASSARTSGNTGELFF
TGTGCCAGCAGCGCCCGGACTAGCGGAAACACCGGGGAGCTGTTTTTT
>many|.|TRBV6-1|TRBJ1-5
CASMMGQPQHF
TGTGCCAGCATGATGGGTCAGCCCCAGCATTTT
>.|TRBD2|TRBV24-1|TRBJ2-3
CATSDTSGSRGVTDTQYF
TGTGCCACCAGTGATACCAGCGGGAGTAGGGGGGTGACAGATACGCAGTATTTT
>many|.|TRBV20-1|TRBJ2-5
CSARDQANYHNFQETQYF
TGCAGTGCTAGAGATCAGGCGAATTACCATAACTTCCAAGAGACCCAGTACTTC
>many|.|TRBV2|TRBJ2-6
CASSVRERSWANVLTF
TGTGCCAGCAGTGTTAGGGAGCGCTCTTGGGCCAACGTCCTGACTTTC